What follows is one TCR beta chain and its context. Its antigen is currently not known. No base quality information exists; no much larger clone differs at one position. The data are from a study of siplizumab effects on memory and regulatory T cells (dated by TCRdb to between 2019 and 2020). General notes on the study: The study looked at the effect of siplizumab, an anti-CD2 antibody, on alloreactive T-cell subsets in allogeneic mixed lymphocyte reactions made from human PBMCs.

Including cysteine and phenylalanine, the CDR3 has 14 amino acids. Of all the DNA, just the CDR3 is kept, 42 bases in frame from base 1. At the junction V is shortened by 6 bases and J by 6 bases, with 15 bases in between. CDR1 MRHNA and CDR2 SNTAGT were looked up in the germline V gene. Sorted unstimulated T cells and proliferating T cells recovered from mixed lymphocyte reactions underwent TCRbeta CDR3 sequencing. Fresh whole blood from ten to eleven HLA-typed healthy donors served as the source for isolating PBMCs. To map where alloreactive clones came from, unstimulated CD4+ regulatory T cells were FACS-sorted. The study at large found these results: Because sequences below about 10^-5 frequency were poorly captured, only a minor fraction of alloreactive clones could be mapped to unstimulated subsets. Unstimulated naive T cells appeared more diverse than memory T cells, and naive cells seemed to contribute substantially to the alloresponse. Whether proliferating Tregs from siplizumab cultures actually had suppressive function was not functionally confirmed. Siplizumab significantly reduced the cumulative frequency of alloreactive sequences traceable to unstimulated CD4+ memory T cells. For roughly 75-96% of proliferating CD4+ or CD8+ clones, no naive or memory phenotype could be assigned. Of the alloreactive CD4+ clones that could be mapped, the Treg-derived share averaged approximately 67% with siplizumab compared with around 25% in control reactions.

The library came from the immunoSEQ multiplex PCR assay. The deep sequencing platform assayed about 10^5 TCR templates per sample. Genomic DNA extracted from sorted T cells was the material used for TCRbeta CDR3 sequencing. The source study handled its data this way. The R programming language was used for clonal analysis of TCRbeta CDR3 data. Alloreactive CD4+ and CD8+ clones were defined by comparing unstimulated samples with post-reaction CFSE-low samples. By matching sequences to the repertoires of sorted unstimulated Treg and non-Treg cells, each alloreactive CD4+ clone was assigned a regulatory or non-regulatory origin. TCRdb took over this immuneACCESS table, retaining in-frame rearrangements with V and J assigned. Such tables are incomplete; in checked studies, under half of the missing clones stem from an unresolved V gene, and the remainder is unexplained. V, J and clone size are taken as reported in that table, and D and trimming were inferred from the DNA itself. The sample table shows approximately 100,000 clones, and 94% are seen once. The top ten clonotypes cover 0.55% to 0.65% of the sample.

Specimen: Tregs sorted from blood. The receptor comes from a human donor in good health. This receptor chain uses TRBV6-4 and TRBJ1-5, with a tentative D gene TRBD1 over 5 matching bases. In nucleotide form, the sequence is TGTGCCAGCAGGCAAGGGGTGGGGAGTCAGCCCCAGCATTTT. It encodes CASRQGVGSQPQHF.